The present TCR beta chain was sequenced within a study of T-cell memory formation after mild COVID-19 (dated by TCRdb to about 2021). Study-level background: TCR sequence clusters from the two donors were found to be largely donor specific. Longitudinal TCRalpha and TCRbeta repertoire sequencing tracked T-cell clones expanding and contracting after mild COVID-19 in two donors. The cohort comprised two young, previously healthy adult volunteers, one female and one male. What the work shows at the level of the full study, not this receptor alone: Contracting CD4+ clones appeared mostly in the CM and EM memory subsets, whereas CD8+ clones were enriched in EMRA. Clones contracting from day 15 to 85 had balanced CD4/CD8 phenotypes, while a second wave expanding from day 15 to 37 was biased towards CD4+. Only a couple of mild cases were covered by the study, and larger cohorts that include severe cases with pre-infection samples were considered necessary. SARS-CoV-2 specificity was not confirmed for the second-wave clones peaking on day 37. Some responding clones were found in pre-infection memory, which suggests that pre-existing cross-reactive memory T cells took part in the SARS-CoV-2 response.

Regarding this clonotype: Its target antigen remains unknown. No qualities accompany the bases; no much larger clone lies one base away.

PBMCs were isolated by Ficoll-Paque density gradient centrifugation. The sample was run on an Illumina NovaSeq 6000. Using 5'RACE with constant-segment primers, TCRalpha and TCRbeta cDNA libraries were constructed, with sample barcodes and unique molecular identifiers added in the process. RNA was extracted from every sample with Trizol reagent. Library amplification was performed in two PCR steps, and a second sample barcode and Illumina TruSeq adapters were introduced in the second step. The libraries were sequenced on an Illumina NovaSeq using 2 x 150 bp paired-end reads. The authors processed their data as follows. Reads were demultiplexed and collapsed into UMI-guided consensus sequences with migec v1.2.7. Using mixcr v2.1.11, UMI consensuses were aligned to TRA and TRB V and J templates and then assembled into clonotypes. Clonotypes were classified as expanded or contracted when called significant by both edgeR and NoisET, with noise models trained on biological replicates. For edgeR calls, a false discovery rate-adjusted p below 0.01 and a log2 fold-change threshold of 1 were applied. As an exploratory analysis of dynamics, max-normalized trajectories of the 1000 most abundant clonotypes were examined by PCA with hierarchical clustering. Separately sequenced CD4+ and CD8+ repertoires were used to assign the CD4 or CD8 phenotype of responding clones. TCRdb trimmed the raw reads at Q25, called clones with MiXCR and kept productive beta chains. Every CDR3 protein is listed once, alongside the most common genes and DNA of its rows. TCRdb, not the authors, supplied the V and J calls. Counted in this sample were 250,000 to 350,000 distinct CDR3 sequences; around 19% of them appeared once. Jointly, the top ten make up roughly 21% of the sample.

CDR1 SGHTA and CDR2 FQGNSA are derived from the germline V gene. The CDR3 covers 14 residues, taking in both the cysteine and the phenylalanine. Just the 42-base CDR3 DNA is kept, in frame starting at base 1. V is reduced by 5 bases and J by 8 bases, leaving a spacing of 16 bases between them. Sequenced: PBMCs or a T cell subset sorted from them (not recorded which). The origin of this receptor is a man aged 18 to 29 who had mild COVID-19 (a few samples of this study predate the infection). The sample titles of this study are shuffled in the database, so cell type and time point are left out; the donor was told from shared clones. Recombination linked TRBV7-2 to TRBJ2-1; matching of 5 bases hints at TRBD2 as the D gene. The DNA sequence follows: TGTGCCAGCAGCCAGAACCGGGATTATCATGAGCAGTTCTTC. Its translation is CASSQNRDYHEQFF. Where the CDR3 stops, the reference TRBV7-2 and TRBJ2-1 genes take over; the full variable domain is GAGVSQSPSNKVTEKGKDVELRCDPISGHTALYWYRQSLGQGLEFLIYFQGNSAPDKSGLPSDRFSAERTGGSVSTLTIQRTQQEDSAVYLCASSQNRDYHEQFFGPGTRLTVL.